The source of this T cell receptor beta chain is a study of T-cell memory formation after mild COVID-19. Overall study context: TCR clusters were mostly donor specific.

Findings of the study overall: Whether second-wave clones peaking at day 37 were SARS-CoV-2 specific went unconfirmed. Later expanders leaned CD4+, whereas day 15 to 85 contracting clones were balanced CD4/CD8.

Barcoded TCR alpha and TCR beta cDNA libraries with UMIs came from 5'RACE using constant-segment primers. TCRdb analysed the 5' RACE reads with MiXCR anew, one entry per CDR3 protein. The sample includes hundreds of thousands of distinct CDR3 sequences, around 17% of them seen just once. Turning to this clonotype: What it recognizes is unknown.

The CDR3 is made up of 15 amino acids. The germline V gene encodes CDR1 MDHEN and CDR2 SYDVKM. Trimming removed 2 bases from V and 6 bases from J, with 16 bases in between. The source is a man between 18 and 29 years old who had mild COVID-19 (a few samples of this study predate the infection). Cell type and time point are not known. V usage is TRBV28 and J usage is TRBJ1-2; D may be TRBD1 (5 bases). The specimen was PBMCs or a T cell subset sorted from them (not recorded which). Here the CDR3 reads CASSLHGRARNGYTF. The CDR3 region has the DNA TGTGCCAGCAGTTTACATGGCAGGGCACGGAATGGCTACACCTTC.